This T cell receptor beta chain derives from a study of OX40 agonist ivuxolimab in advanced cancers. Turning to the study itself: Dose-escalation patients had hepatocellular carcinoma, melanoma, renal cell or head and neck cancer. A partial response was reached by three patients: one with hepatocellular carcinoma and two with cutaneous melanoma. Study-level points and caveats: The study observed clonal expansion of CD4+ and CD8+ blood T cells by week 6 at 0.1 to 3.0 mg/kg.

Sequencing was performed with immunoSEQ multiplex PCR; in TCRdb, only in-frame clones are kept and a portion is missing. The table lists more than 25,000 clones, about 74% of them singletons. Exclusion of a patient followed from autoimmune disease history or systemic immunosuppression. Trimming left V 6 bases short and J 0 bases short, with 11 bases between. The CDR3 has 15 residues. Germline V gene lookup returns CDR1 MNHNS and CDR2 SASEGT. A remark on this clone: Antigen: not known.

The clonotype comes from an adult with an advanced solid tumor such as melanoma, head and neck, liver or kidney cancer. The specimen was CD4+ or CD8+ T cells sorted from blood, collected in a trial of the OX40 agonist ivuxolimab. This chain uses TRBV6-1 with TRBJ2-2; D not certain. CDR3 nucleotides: TGTGCCAGCAGAGCCTCCTCAGCGAACACCGGGGAGCTGTTTTTT. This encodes CASRASSANTGELFF.